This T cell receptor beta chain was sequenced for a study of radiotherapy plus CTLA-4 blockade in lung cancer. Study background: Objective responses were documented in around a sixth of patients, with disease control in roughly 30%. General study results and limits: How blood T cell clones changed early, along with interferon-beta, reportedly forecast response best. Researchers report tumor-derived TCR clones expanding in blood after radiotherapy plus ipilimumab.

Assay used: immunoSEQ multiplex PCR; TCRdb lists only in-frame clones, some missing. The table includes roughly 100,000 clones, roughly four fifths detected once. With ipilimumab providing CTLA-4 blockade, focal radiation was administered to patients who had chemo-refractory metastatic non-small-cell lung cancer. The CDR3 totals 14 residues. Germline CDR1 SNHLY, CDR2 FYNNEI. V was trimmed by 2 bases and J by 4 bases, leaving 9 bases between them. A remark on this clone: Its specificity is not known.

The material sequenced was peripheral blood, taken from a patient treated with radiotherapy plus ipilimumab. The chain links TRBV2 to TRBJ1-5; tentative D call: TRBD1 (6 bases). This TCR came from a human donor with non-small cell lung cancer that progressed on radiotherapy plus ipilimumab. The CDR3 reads CASSEIRGNQPQHF. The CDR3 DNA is TGTGCCAGCAGTGAAATAAGGGGGAATCAGCCCCAGCATTTT.